The 13 T cell receptor beta chains below all came from one sample that was sequenced in a study of blood T cell repertoires in COVID-19. Repertoires were generated with immunoSEQ multiplex PCR, while TCRdb's copy carries only in-frame clones and drops some. The data hold approximately 110,000 clones, with around 85% observed a single time. The sequencing sample was made of peripheral blood. The receptors were gathered from a woman of 80 years or more with COVID-19, enrolled during active disease.

The J gene is TRBJ1-4, the V gene TRBV18; D perhaps matches TRBD1 (5 bases). This CDR3 is built from 16 residues. V lost 3 bases and J lost 3, with 14 bases in between. Germline CDR1 is KGHSH and CDR2 is LQKENI. The CDR3 DNA is TGTGCCAGCTCACCTCAGTGGGGAGGGGCTAATGAAAAACTGTTTTTT. Residues: CASSPQWGGANEKLFF.

The chain links TRBV6-2 or TRBV6-3 to TRBJ2-5; tentatively, D is TRBD1 (6 bases). Germline-derived CDR1 and CDR2 are MNHEY and SVGEGT. With 0 bases removed from V and 5 bases from J, the gap between germline ends came to 19 bases. The CDR3 totals 17 residues. CDR3 coding DNA: TGTGCCAGCAGTTACTCAGGTGGACAGTCGGGGTGGGAGACCCAGTACTTC. Protein: CASSYSGGQSGWETQYF.

CDR3 residues: CASRGTSGNQETQYF. The DNA of the CDR3 is TGTGCCAGCAGAGGGACTAGCGGGAATCAAGAGACCCAGTACTTC. The gene calls are TRBV28 and TRBJ2-5; 13 bases are shared with TRBD2. The germline gives CDR1 MDHEN, CDR2 SYDVKM. V dropped 6 bases and J dropped 2; count of bases not matched to a gene: 3. The CDR3 covers 15 residues.

This clone is a singleton in its sample. The chain joins TRBV9 to TRBJ2-3; D is perhaps TRBD2 (5 bases). CDR1 is SGDLS and CDR2 is YYNGEE in the germline V gene. Trimming took 1 base from V and 2 from J, leaving 8 bases between them. The CDR3 contains 14 residues. DNA of the CDR3: TGTGCCAGCAGCGTAAGACGGGACACAGATACGCAGTATTTT. This translates into CASSVRRDTDTQYF.

V usage is TRBV28 and J usage is TRBJ2-7; a weak D match, TRBD1 (6 bases). The V and J ends lost 6 bases and 0 bases respectively, with 15 bases between them. This CDR3 is 15 amino acids long. Germline CDR1 reads MDHEN; CDR2 reads SYDVKM. CDR3 sequence (DNA): TGTGCCAGCAGGCCCGGGACACCAAGCTCCTACGAGCAGTACTTC. Encoded protein: CASRPGTPSSYEQYF.

This sequence joins TRBV3-1 (or the pseudogene TRBV3-2) and TRBJ1-1; no clear D gene. From germline, CDR1 is LGHDT and CDR2 YNNKEL (reference sequence). V lost 6 bases to trimming and J lost 7 bases, with 18 bases between them. The CDR3 extends over 14 amino acids. The CDR3: CASSQTGKSSEAFF. CDR3 coding DNA: TGTGCCAGCAGTCAAACGGGAAAGTCAAGTGAAGCTTTCTTT.

This chain uses TRBV6-5 with TRBJ2-1; maybe TRBD2 (6 bases). Germline V gene lookup returns CDR1 MNHEY and CDR2 SVGAGI. V shed 11 bases and J shed 9 bases, with 17 bases lying between them. The length of the CDR3 is 12 residues. The CDR3 coding sequence is TGTGCCGGAGGGGTTAAGGGTGGTGAGCAGTTCTTC. Translated, it gives CAGGVKGGEQFF.

The chain joins TRBV19 to TRBJ2-1, with 8 nucleotides matching TRBD2. CDR1 and CDR2 (germline): LNHDA, SQIVND (reference sequence). This CDR3 comprises 12 residues. Unmatched junction bases numbered 2, after V lost 3 bases and J lost 10 bases. The CDR3 coding sequence is TGTGCCAGTAGTATTACTAGCGGCGAGCAGTTCTTC. Its protein product is CASSITSGEQFF.

The genes are TRBV6-5 and TRBJ2-7, with D perhaps TRBD2 (6 bases). The V gene's germline CDR1 is MNHEY and CDR2 SVGAGI. Trimming shortened V by 2 bases and J by 0 bases, and 14 bases separated the two germline ends. The CDR3 has 16 amino acids. CDR3 coding DNA: TGTGCCAGCAGTTACGGGGCGGGAACTAGCTCCTACGAGCAGTACTTC. Its translation: CASSYGAGTSSYEQYF.

This chain connects TRBV4-1 to TRBJ2-3; 8 bases agree with TRBD2. From germline, CDR1 is MGHRA and CDR2 YSYEKL. The CDR3 extends over 15 amino acids. The V segment lost 4 bases and the J segment 5 bases; nucleotides outside the gene matches: 8. The CDR3 region is CASSLTSEAGDTQYF. CDR3 DNA: TGCGCCAGCAGCCTGACTAGCGAGGCGGGAGATACGCAGTATTTT.

J is TRBJ1-5 and V is TRBV19; D may be TRBD1 (5 bases). V shed 3 bases and J shed 4 bases, with 13 bases lying between them. This CDR3 comprises 15 residues. CDR1 is LNHDA and CDR2 is SQIVND in the germline V gene (reference sequence). CDR3 sequence: CASSIRADRNQPQHF. As DNA, the CDR3 is TGTGCCAGTAGTATTAGGGCAGACAGAAATCAGCCCCAGCATTTT.

This rearrangement joins TRBV5-5 to TRBJ1-1; D is unresolved. V was pared by 2 bases and J by 7 bases, with 9 bases between. CDR3 length: 12 amino acids. Germline assignment: CDR1 SGHKS and CDR2 YYEKEE (reference sequence). The CDR3 coding sequence is TGTGCCAGCAGCTTTACACGAATTGAAGCTTTCTTT. This sequence encodes CASSFTRIEAFF.

The chain employs TRBV7-2 and TRBJ2-1; 9 bases line up with TRBD2. CDR1 SGHTA and CDR2 FQGNSA come from the germline V gene. Unmatched junction bases numbered 2, after V lost 5 bases and J lost 0 bases. This CDR3 has 15 residues. CDR3 protein: CASSNSGSSYNEQFF. The DNA for the CDR3 is TGTGCCAGCAGCAATAGCGGGAGCTCCTACAATGAGCAGTTCTTC. Complete variable domain (other parts from reference TRBV7-2 and TRBJ2-1): GAGVSQSPSNKVTEKGKDVELRCDPISGHTALYWYRQSLGQGLEFLIYFQGNSAPDKSGLPSDRFSAERTGGSVSTLTIQRTQQEDSAVYLCASSNSGSSYNEQFFGPGTRLTVL.